A single sample is the source of the 27 T cell receptor beta chains below, sequenced in a study of control samples from healthy donors and cancer patients. Profiled with immunoSEQ multiplex PCR; TCRdb holds only in-frame clones, not every one. The sample comprises roughly 190,000 clones, about nine tenths of which are singletons, and approximately 1.6% rests with the top ten. Sequencing input: blood. The receptors here all came from a woman younger than 45 in good health.

The gene calls are TRBV18 and TRBJ1-4; 12 nucleotides match TRBD1. The J segment lost 6 bases and the V segment lost 3 bases, leaving 2 bases of the junction unmatched. The CDR3 runs 15 residues. Germline CDR1 is KGHSH and CDR2 is LQKENI. In nucleotides, the CDR3 is TGTGCCAGCTCACCGGGACAGGGGGCCGATGAAAAACTGTTTTTT. It specifies CASSPGQGADEKLFF.

J is TRBJ1-2 and V is TRBV6-5, with D unclear. CDR3 length: 13 amino acids. Germline V lookup: CDR1 MNHEY, CDR2 SVGAGI. Trimming pared 4 bases from V and 0 bases from J, leaving 6 bases between. CDR3 sequence reads: CASSSGTNYGYTF. The CDR3, as DNA: TGTGCCAGCAGTTCCGGGACTAACTATGGCTACACCTTC.

The chain uses TRBV11-2 and TRBJ1-1; a weak D match, TRBD1 (5 bases). CDR3 size: 14 residues. CDR1 SGHAT and CDR2 FQNNGV come from the germline V gene. V lost 3 bases, J lost 1 base, and 9 bases lay in between. The CDR3 coding sequence is TGTGCCAGCAGCTTCCCTGACAGGAACACTGAAGCTTTCTTT. Residues: CASSFPDRNTEAFF.

The genes are TRBV19 and TRBJ1-4, with no clear D. CDR3 length: 14 amino acids. V shed 3 bases and J shed 0 bases, with 5 bases lying between them. Germline loops: CDR1 LNHDA, CDR2 SQIVND (reference sequence). DNA of the CDR3: TGTGCCAGTAGTATCCAGACAACTAATGAAAAACTGTTTTTT. Translation: CASSIQTTNEKLFF.

The rearrangement links TRBV21-1 to TRBJ2-5; no DNA check was done on the table's D call, TRBD1. TRBV21-1 is annotated as a pseudogene. This CDR3 comprises 15 residues. For the CDR3, the DNA is TGTGCCAGCAGCAAAGCGCGACAGGACCAAGAGACCCAGTACTTC. Translating it yields CASSKARQDQETQYF.

About this clone itself: The identical CDR3 is also encoded by other nucleotide sequences in the sample. V and J are TRBV28 and TRBJ1-1, with 10 nucleotides matching TRBD1. The V and J ends lost 1 base and 5 bases, in that order; junction bases with no gene match: 4. Germline values: CDR1 MDHEN, CDR2 SYDVKM. CDR3 length: 15 amino acids. In nucleotides, the CDR3 is TGTGCCAGCAGTTTATATCGGACAGGGGGTACTGAAGCTTTCTTT. Protein product: CASSLYRTGGTEAFF.

The chain carries TRBV6-1 and TRBJ2-1; the match to TRBD2 covers 10 bases. CDR1 is MNHNS, CDR2 SASEGT, per germline. Unmatched junction bases numbered 1, after V lost 1 base and J lost 4 bases. The CDR3 spans 15 residues. The CDR3 reads CASSEEAGGYNEQFF. For the CDR3, the DNA is TGTGCCAGCAGTGAAGAAGCGGGGGGGTACAATGAGCAGTTCTTC.

Points on this clone: This CDR3 is also generated by other DNA sequences in the sample. V is TRBV12-5 and J is TRBJ2-1, with 13 bases lining up with TRBD2. The J segment lost 7 bases and the V segment lost 6 bases, leaving 6 bases of the junction unmatched. The CDR3 has 15 amino acids. Germline V lookup: CDR1 LGHNT, CDR2 FRNRAP. The CDR3 DNA follows: TGTGCTAGTGGCCCACGACTAGCGGGGGGAAATGAGCAGTTCTTC. Its protein product is CASGPRLAGGNEQFF.

V gene TRBV5-1 combines with J gene TRBJ1-2; D uncertain. This CDR3 has 12 amino acids. Trimming took off 0 bases at V and 5 bases at J, with 5 bases between the two ends. Germline V gene lookup returns CDR1 SGHRS and CDR2 YFSETQ. The CDR3 loop reads CASSLEGYGYTF. DNA for the CDR3: TGCGCCAGCAGCTTGGAAGGGTATGGCTACACCTTC.

This clone was observed once. This chain uses TRBV5-4 with TRBJ2-7; perhaps D is TRBD1 or TRBD2 (5 bases each). The CDR3 has 12 residues. V was pared by 4 bases and J by 3 bases, with 8 bases between. Germline CDR1 is SGHNT and CDR2 is YYREEE (reference sequence). CDR3 region: CASSRDVYEQYF. CDR3 nucleotides: TGTGCCAGCAGCCGGGACGTCTACGAGCAGTACTTC.

The chain combines TRBV11-3 with TRBJ1-1; D remains unclear. This CDR3 contains 13 residues. The germline V and J ends were trimmed by 1 base and 2 bases, with 5 bases remaining between them. Germline-derived CDR1 and CDR2 are SGHNT and YENEEA. In DNA, the CDR3 is TGTGCCAGCAGCTTAGTACAAAACACTGAAGCTTTCTTT. It yields the protein CASSLVQNTEAFF.

V and J are TRBV19 and TRBJ2-3; 11 bases are shared with TRBD2. Trimming took 5 bases from V and 0 from J; bases not matched to a gene: 10. The CDR3 is made up of 18 amino acids. Germline V gene data show CDR1 as LNHDA and CDR2 as SQIVND (reference sequence). In nucleotides, the CDR3 is TGTGCCAGTAGTCGCGACGGTAGCGGGGGGGCTAGCACAGATACGCAGTATTTT. It codes for CASSRDGSGGASTDTQYF.

This chain connects TRBV28 to TRBJ1-4; D is perhaps TRBD1 (6 bases). V gave up 2 bases and J gave up 7 bases, with 11 bases separating them. Germline V gene sequence: CDR1 MDHEN, CDR2 SYDVKM. CDR3 length: 14 amino acids. This CDR3 reads CASSLGRGSEKLFF. In DNA form, the CDR3 reads TGTGCCAGCAGTTTAGGAAGGGGGTCTGAAAAACTGTTTTTT.

This clone was counted once. V and J are TRBV5-1 and TRBJ2-3, with D possibly TRBD2 on 5 matching bases. This CDR3 contains 14 residues. Germline CDR1 and CDR2: SGHRS and YFSETQ. V was pared by 1 base and J by 1 base, with 7 bases between. The CDR3 bases are TGCGCCAGCAGCTTGAGCGGCGGCACAGATACGCAGTATTTT. Residues: CASSLSGGTDTQYF.

V usage is TRBV5-1 and J usage is TRBJ1-1; TRBD1 aligns across 11 bases. CDR3 length: 14 residues. Germline CDR1 reads SGHRS; CDR2 reads YFSETQ. The J segment lost 5 bases and the V segment lost 3 bases, leaving 3 bases of the junction unmatched. CDR3 nucleotides: TGCGCCAGCAGCTCCGGGACAGGGGGAACTGAAGCTTTCTTT. It encodes CASSSGTGGTEAFF.

The chain uses TRBV30 and TRBJ1-4, with D uncertain. V lost 4 bases and J lost 3, with 6 bases in between. Germline V gene data show CDR1 as GTSNPN and CDR2 as SVGIG (reference sequence). The CDR3 contains 12 residues. CDR3 sequence: CAWKQANEKLFF. CDR3 nucleotides: TGTGCCTGGAAGCAGGCTAATGAAAAACTGTTTTTT.

The chain carries TRBV19 and TRBJ1-5; D gene uncertain. The CDR3 runs to 12 residues. V was trimmed by 7 bases and J by 7 bases, leaving 11 bases between them. The germline V gene has CDR1 LNHDA and CDR2 SQIVND (reference sequence). CDR3 in amino acids: CASNNMGQPQHF. The CDR3 DNA is TGTGCCAGTAACAACATGGGACAGCCCCAGCATTTT.

The chain links TRBV5-8 to TRBJ1-2, with TRBD1 matching 8 bases. The germline gives CDR1 SGHTS, CDR2 YDEGEE. The CDR3 extends over 15 amino acids. The V and J ends lost 2 bases and 3 bases, in that order; junction bases with no gene match: 6. CDR3 loop: CASSFGQGPYYGYTF. The CDR3 nucleotides read TGTGCCAGCAGCTTCGGACAGGGACCCTACTATGGCTACACCTTC.

This chain uses TRBV5-6 with TRBJ2-7; 16 bases are shared with TRBD2. The germline CDR1 and CDR2 sequences are SGHDT and YYEEEE. The junction had 12 bases not matched to a gene; V was cut back by 2 bases and J by 4 bases. The CDR3 is made up of 19 amino acids. The DNA for the CDR3 is TGTGCCAGCAGCTTAATCCCGGGACTAGCGGGAGGGACTAATTACGAGCAGTACTTC. This translates into CASSLIPGLAGGTNYEQYF.

The chain employs TRBV6-1 and TRBJ1-5; D not certain. Germline V CDR1 and CDR2: MNHNS, SASEGT. Trimming cost V 3 bases and J 2 bases, with 11 bases left between them. This CDR3 has 15 amino acids. CDR3 residues: CASSEWQSRNQPQHF. DNA of the CDR3: TGTGCCAGCAGTGAGTGGCAGTCCCGCAATCAGCCCCAGCATTTT.

The gene calls are TRBV5-1 and TRBJ1-4; 7 nucleotides line up with TRBD1. Germline trimming cut 4 bases from V and 7 bases from J; bases unmatched to any gene: 7. Per germline, CDR1 SGHRS and CDR2 YFSETQ. The CDR3 is made up of 14 amino acids. This CDR3 is CASSPQGSGEKLFF. Here the CDR3 DNA reads TGCGCCAGCAGCCCACAGGGGAGCGGTGAAAAACTGTTTTTT.

This clone has more than one count but fewer than ten. Other DNA sequences in the same sample also yield this CDR3. This CDR3 is CASSQRQEPNYGYTF. Here the CDR3 DNA reads TGCGCCAGCAGCCAAAGACAGGAGCCTAACTATGGCTACACCTTC. The chain uses TRBV4-1 and TRBJ1-2; weak D call: TRBD1 (6 bases). Germline V CDR1 and CDR2: MGHRA, YSYEKL. Trimming took 2 bases from V and 0 from J, leaving 10 bases between them. This CDR3 has 15 amino acids.

The chain is built from TRBV6-5 and TRBJ2-3, with 8 bases matching TRBD1. Germline CDR1 reads MNHEY; CDR2 reads SVGAGI. Germline trimming cut 7 bases from V and 2 bases from J; bases unmatched to any gene: 5. The CDR3 is made up of 14 amino acids. CDR3 residues: CASTRQGYTDTQYF. CDR3 in DNA: TGTGCCAGCACCCGACAGGGGTACACAGATACGCAGTATTTT.

Comment on this clone: Other nucleotide sequences in the sample specify the same CDR3. The chain links TRBV12-5 to TRBJ2-3; tentative D call: TRBD1 (6 bases). The CDR3 is made up of 14 amino acids. The germline CDR1 and CDR2 sequences are LGHNT and FRNRAP. Trimming took off 1 base at V and 1 base at J, with 6 bases between the two ends. The CDR3 region has the DNA TGTGCTAGTGGTTTGGGACAGGGCACAGATACGCAGTATTTT. Encoded protein: CASGLGQGTDTQYF.

This chain connects TRBV4-2 to TRBJ2-1; 12 nucleotides align to TRBD2. Germline CDR1 LGHNA, CDR2 YNFKEQ. V lost 7 bases, J lost 8 bases, and 9 bases stayed unmatched. The CDR3 runs to 15 residues. The CDR3: CASNPLAGGPDEQFF. The CDR3 nucleotides read TGTGCCAGCAACCCCCTAGCGGGAGGGCCCGATGAGCAGTTCTTC.

The chain is built from TRBV5-4 and TRBJ2-7; 12 bases fit TRBD2. V shed 0 bases and J 7 bases; nucleotides not matched to a gene: 11. This CDR3 contains 17 residues. CDR1 is SGHNT and CDR2 is YYREEE in the germline V gene (reference sequence). CDR3 nucleotides: TGTGCCAGCAGCTTGGGGGGGCTAGCGGGAGGGCCAGGTGAGCAGTACTTC. Protein: CASSLGGLAGGPGEQYF. Together with reference TRBV5-4 and TRBJ2-7, the CDR3 gives the full variable domain: ETGVTQSPTHLIKTRGQQVTLRCSSQSGHNTVSWYQQALGQGPQFIFQYYREEENGRGNFPPRFSGLQFPNYSSELNVNALELDDSALYLCASSLGGLAGGPGEQYFGPGTRLTVT.

The rearrangement links TRBV21-1 to TRBJ2-5; the table names TRBD1, a call not compared with the DNA. TRBV21-1 is described as a pseudogene. This CDR3 is built from 15 residues. The CDR3 sequence is CASSAGTGGAKTQYF. The CDR3 nucleotides read TGTGCCAGCAGCGCGGGGACAGGGGGCGCGAAGACCCAGTACTTC.